The sequence of this T cell receptor beta chain was determined in a study of CD8 T cells in ankylosing spondylitis. TCRdb independently ran MiXCR on the 5' RACE reads; one entry per CDR3 protein. The table shows some 240,000 distinct CDR3 sequences, with roughly a quarter occurring only once. The sequence was obtained from a male donor with ankylosing spondylitis or in good health (not recorded which). Sequenced sample: blood, either unsorted or a sorted T cell fraction (not recorded which).

The CDR3 nucleotides read TGTGCCAGCACCACCTCGGTAGCGGGGGGGAGCACAGATACGCAGTATTTT. Its protein product is CASTTSVAGGSTDTQYF. The rearrangement joins TRBV12-3 or TRBV12-4 to TRBJ2-3; 11 bases are shared with TRBD2. V was pared by 7 bases and J by 0 bases, with 9 bases of the junction left unmatched. The CDR3 runs to 17 residues.